The clone carrying this T cell receptor beta chain was recorded a few times. The source of the sample is a study of blood T cells in healthy people across ages. With a J-beta primer mix and a sample-barcoded 5' primer, a second PCR ran about 7 to 11 cycles. TCRdb itself ran the 5' RACE reads through MiXCR, one entry per CDR3 protein. The sample has about 970,000 distinct CDR3 sequences; about 51% are singletons. Sequencing was carried out using blood. The receptor was derived from a woman in her sixties or seventies in good health.

The CDR3 region has the DNA TGTGCCAGCAGCTTAGCCCGGGGGTTGGGGGAGACCCAGTACTTC. Its translation: CASSLARGLGETQYF. The rearrangement joins TRBV7-9 to TRBJ2-5; D may be TRBD2 (6 bases). Trimming shortened V by 0 bases and J by 5 bases, and 13 bases separated the two germline ends. The V gene's germline CDR1 is SEHNR and CDR2 FQNEAQ (reference sequence). The CDR3 covers 15 residues.